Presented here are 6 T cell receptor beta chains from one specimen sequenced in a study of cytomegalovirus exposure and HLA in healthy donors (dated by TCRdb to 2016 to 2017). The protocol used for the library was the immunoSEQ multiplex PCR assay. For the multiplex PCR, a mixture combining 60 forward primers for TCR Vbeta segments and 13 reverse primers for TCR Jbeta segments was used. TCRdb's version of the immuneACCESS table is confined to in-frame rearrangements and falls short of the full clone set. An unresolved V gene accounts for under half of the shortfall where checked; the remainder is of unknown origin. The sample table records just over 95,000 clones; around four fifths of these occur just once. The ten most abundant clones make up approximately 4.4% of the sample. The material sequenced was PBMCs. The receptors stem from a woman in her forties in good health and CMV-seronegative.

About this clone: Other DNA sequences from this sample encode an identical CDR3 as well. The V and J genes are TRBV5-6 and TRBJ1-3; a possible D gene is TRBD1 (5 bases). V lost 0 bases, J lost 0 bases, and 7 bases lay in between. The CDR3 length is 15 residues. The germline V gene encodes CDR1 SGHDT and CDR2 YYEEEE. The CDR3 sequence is CASSLAGGSGNTIYF. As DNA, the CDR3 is TGTGCCAGCAGCTTGGCGGGGGGCTCTGGAAACACCATATATTTT.

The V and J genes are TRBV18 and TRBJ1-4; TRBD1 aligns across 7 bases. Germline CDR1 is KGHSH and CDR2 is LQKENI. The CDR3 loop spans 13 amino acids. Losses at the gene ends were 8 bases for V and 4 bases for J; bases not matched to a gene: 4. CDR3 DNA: TGTGCCAGCATGGGACAGATTAATGAAAAACTGTTTTTT. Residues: CASMGQINEKLFF.

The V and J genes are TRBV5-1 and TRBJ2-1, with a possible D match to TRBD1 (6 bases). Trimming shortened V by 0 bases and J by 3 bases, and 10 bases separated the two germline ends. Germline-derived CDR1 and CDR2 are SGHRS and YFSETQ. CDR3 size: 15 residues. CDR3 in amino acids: CASSLEQGYYNEQFF. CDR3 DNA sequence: TGCGCCAGCAGCTTGGAACAGGGCTACTACAATGAGCAGTTCTTC.

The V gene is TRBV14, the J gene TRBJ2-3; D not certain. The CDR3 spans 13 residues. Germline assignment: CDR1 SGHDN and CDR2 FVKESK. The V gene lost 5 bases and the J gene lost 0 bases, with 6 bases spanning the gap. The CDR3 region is CASSFLSTDTQYF. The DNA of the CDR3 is TGTGCCAGCAGCTTTCTGAGCACAGATACGCAGTATTTT. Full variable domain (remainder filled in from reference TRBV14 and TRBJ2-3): EAGVTQFPSHSVIEKGQTVTLRCDPISGHDNLYWYRRVMGKEIKFLLHFVKESKQDESGMPNNRFLAERTGGTYSTLKVQPAELEDSGVYFCASSFLSTDTQYFGPGTRLTVL.

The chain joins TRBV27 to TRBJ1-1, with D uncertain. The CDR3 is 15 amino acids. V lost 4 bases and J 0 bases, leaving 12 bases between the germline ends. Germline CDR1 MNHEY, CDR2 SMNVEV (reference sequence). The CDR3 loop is CASSSLQRMNTEAFF. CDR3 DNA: TGTGCCAGCAGTTCGCTCCAGCGCATGAACACTGAAGCTTTCTTT.

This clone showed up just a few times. Written as DNA, the CDR3 is TGTGCCACCAGGACAGCCTACTCTGGAAACACCATATATTTT. This codes for CATRTAYSGNTIYF. This chain links TRBV19 with TRBJ1-3; perhaps TRBD1 as D (6 bases). Germline CDR1 is LNHDA and CDR2 is SQIVND (reference sequence). V lost 10 bases, J lost 0 bases, and 13 bases lay in between. The CDR3 is made up of 14 amino acids.